A selection of T cell receptor beta chains follows, all from one sample in a study of blood T cell repertoires in COVID-19. Assay used: immunoSEQ multiplex PCR; TCRdb lists only in-frame clones, some missing. This table has about 230,000 clones, 75% to 90% appearing once. Sequenced material: peripheral blood. These receptors were taken from a man aged 35-49 years with acute or convalescent COVID-19. Both conserved end residues are part of each CDR3. Fields, in order: D gene, V gene, CDR3 length, J gene, clone size, CDR3 DNA, CDR3 protein. D genes are given only for firm matches. Clone size is not always given. Where it is, it says once, few, many or a class for expanded clones.

d_gene: -
v_gene: TRBV5-8
len: 13
j_gene: TRBJ1-2
abundance: -
CDR3nt: TGTGCCAGCAGCTTGTGGGGGCTATATGGCTACACCTTC
CDR3aa: CASSLWGLYGYTF

d_gene: -
v_gene: TRBV12-3/TRBV12-4
len: 13
j_gene: TRBJ2-7
abundance: -
CDR3nt: TGTGCCAGCAGTTTTAGCAGGGTCAACGAGCAGTACTTC
CDR3aa: CASSFSRVNEQYF

d_gene: TRBD2
v_gene: TRBV6-2/TRBV6-3
len: 16
j_gene: TRBJ2-1
abundance: -
CDR3nt: TGTGCCAGCAGTACTCATAGCGGGAGATCATACAATGAGCAGTTCTTC
CDR3aa: CASSTHSGRSYNEQFF

d_gene: TRBD1
v_gene: TRBV11-1
len: 15
j_gene: TRBJ2-2
abundance: -
CDR3nt: TGTGCCAGCAGCTTGGGGACAGCTAACACCGGGGAGCTGTTTTTT
CDR3aa: CASSLGTANTGELFF

d_gene: -
v_gene: TRBV12-5
len: 14
j_gene: TRBJ2-7
abundance: -
CDR3nt: TGTGCTAGTGGTTTGGGCCAGGGATACTACGAGCAGTACTTC
CDR3aa: CASGLGQGYYEQYF

d_gene: -
v_gene: TRBV9
len: 14
j_gene: TRBJ2-7
abundance: -
CDR3nt: TGTGCCAGCAGCGTAGAAGGGGTAGTGGGAGAGCAGTACTTC
CDR3aa: CASSVEGVVGEQYF

d_gene: TRBD1
v_gene: TRBV7-2
len: 15
j_gene: TRBJ2-3
abundance: -
CDR3nt: TGTGCCAGCAGCACGGGGACAGCAATCACAGATACGCAGTATTTT
CDR3aa: CASSTGTAITDTQYF

d_gene: -
v_gene: TRBV12-3/TRBV12-4
len: 13
j_gene: TRBJ1-1
abundance: -
CDR3nt: TGTGCCAGCAACCTACTCGGGAACACTGAAGCTTTCTTT
CDR3aa: CASNLLGNTEAFF

d_gene: TRBD1
v_gene: TRBV11-2
len: 16
j_gene: TRBJ2-5
abundance: -
CDR3nt: TGTGCCAGCAGCCTCTTCTTCCGGGACAGGAAAGAGACCCAGTACTTC
CDR3aa: CASSLFFRDRKETQYF

d_gene: -
v_gene: TRBV7-2
len: 15
j_gene: TRBJ1-2
abundance: -
CDR3nt: TGTGCCAGCAGCTTAGTTACCGGGGGTAGCTATGGCTACACCTTC
CDR3aa: CASSLVTGGSYGYTF

d_gene: -
v_gene: TRBV6-5
len: 14
j_gene: TRBJ1-5
abundance: -
CDR3nt: TGTGCCAGCAGTTACGACAGGTGGAGTCAGCCCCAGCATTTT
CDR3aa: CASSYDRWSQPQHF

d_gene: -
v_gene: TRBV27
len: 11
j_gene: TRBJ2-3
abundance: -
CDR3nt: TGTGCCAGCAGTTTGGGCTACATTCAGTATTTT
CDR3aa: CASSLGYIQYF

d_gene: TRBD2
v_gene: TRBV4-1
len: 14
j_gene: TRBJ2-7
abundance: once
CDR3nt: TGCGCCAGCAGCTACCGACTAGCGGGAGACGAGCAGTACTTC
CDR3aa: CASSYRLAGDEQYF

d_gene: -
v_gene: TRBV2
len: 12
j_gene: TRBJ2-7
abundance: few
CDR3nt: TGTGCCAGCACACAGGGACCCTACGAGCAGTACTTC
CDR3aa: CASTQGPYEQYF

d_gene: TRBD2
v_gene: TRBV5-1
len: 16
j_gene: TRBJ2-1
abundance: -
CDR3nt: TGCGCCAGCAGCGATCTAGCGGGACCTTCCTACAATGAGCAGTTCTTC
CDR3aa: CASSDLAGPSYNEQFF

d_gene: -
v_gene: TRBV2
len: 17
j_gene: TRBJ1-1
abundance: -
CDR3nt: TGTGCCAGCAGTGAGCGCGGGAGGGGAGCTGGAAACACTGAAGCTTTCTTT
CDR3aa: CASSERGRGAGNTEAFF

d_gene: TRBD1
v_gene: TRBV5-1
len: 14
j_gene: TRBJ1-1
abundance: -
CDR3nt: TGCGCCAGCAGCCGCCGACAGGGGAACACTGAAGCTTTCTTT
CDR3aa: CASSRRQGNTEAFF

d_gene: -
v_gene: TRBV5-4
len: 15
j_gene: TRBJ2-1
abundance: -
CDR3nt: TGTGCCAGCAGCCCGGGAGCTACGAGGGGCAATGAGCAGTTCTTC
CDR3aa: CASSPGATRGNEQFF

d_gene: -
v_gene: TRBV18
len: 14
j_gene: TRBJ1-1
abundance: -
CDR3nt: TGTGCCAGCTCACCAAATCGGGAGGGCACTGAAGCTTTCTTT
CDR3aa: CASSPNREGTEAFF

d_gene: -
v_gene: TRBV25-1
len: 14
j_gene: TRBJ1-1
abundance: once
CDR3nt: TGTGCCAGCAGTTCCTCTGGAGGTAATACTGAAGCTTTCTTT
CDR3aa: CASSSSGGNTEAFF

d_gene: -
v_gene: TRBV7-8
len: 16
j_gene: TRBJ1-1
abundance: -
CDR3nt: TGTGCCAGCAGCTTAGCCGATGGACAGATAAACACTGAAGCTTTCTTT
CDR3aa: CASSLADGQINTEAFF

d_gene: -
v_gene: TRBV12-3/TRBV12-4
len: 13
j_gene: TRBJ1-1
abundance: -
CDR3nt: TGTGCCAGCAGTTTGGGGGGGAACACTGAAGCTTTCTTT
CDR3aa: CASSLGGNTEAFF

d_gene: -
v_gene: TRBV3-1/TRBV3-2
len: 16
j_gene: TRBJ1-6
abundance: -
CDR3nt: TGTGCCAGCAGCCGACAGATCTATGGCTCAAGTTCACCCCTCCACTTT
CDR3aa: CASSRQIYGSSSPLHF

d_gene: -
v_gene: TRBV5-1
len: 14
j_gene: TRBJ1-1
abundance: -
CDR3nt: TGCGCCAGCAGCTTGGTGGAGGGGATAGCTGAAGCTTTCTTT
CDR3aa: CASSLVEGIAEAFF

d_gene: -
v_gene: TRBV3-1/TRBV3-2
len: 15
j_gene: TRBJ2-1
abundance: -
CDR3nt: TGTGCCAGCAGCCAAGTAGGCGGTAGCTACAATGAGCAGTTCTTC
CDR3aa: CASSQVGGSYNEQFF

d_gene: -
v_gene: TRBV7-8
len: 14
j_gene: TRBJ1-6
abundance: -
CDR3nt: TGTGCCAGCAGCTTAATACGAGTGAATTCACCCCTCCACTTT
CDR3aa: CASSLIRVNSPLHF

d_gene: -
v_gene: TRBV2
len: 19
j_gene: TRBJ1-2
abundance: once
CDR3nt: TGTGCCAGCATCCTGAAGCGCTGGGGCGGGGGGCGAGCCGACTATGGCTACACCTTC
CDR3aa: CASILKRWGGGRADYGYTF

d_gene: TRBD2
v_gene: TRBV7-9
len: 16
j_gene: TRBJ2-7
abundance: -
CDR3nt: TGTGCCAGCAGCTTAACCCGGACTAGCGGTACCTACGAGCAGTACTTC
CDR3aa: CASSLTRTSGTYEQYF

d_gene: -
v_gene: TRBV4-3
len: 16
j_gene: TRBJ2-1
abundance: -
CDR3nt: TGCGCCAGCAGCCAAGATTCGGCTAGTTCCTACAATGAGCAGTTCTTC
CDR3aa: CASSQDSASSYNEQFF

d_gene: TRBD2
v_gene: TRBV5-1
len: 15
j_gene: TRBJ2-3
abundance: -
CDR3nt: TGCGCCAGCAGCTCTGCCAGCGGGGGAGGAGATACGCAGTATTTT
CDR3aa: CASSSASGGGDTQYF

d_gene: TRBD1
v_gene: TRBV5-5
len: 15
j_gene: TRBJ1-1
abundance: few
CDR3nt: TGTGCCAGCAGCTTCCATCCGGACAGGGGCACTGAAGCTTTCTTT
CDR3aa: CASSFHPDRGTEAFF

d_gene: -
v_gene: TRBV6-2/TRBV6-3
len: 13
j_gene: TRBJ2-7
abundance: -
CDR3nt: TGTGCCAGCAGTTACCATCGGTCTAGGGAGCAGTACTTC
CDR3aa: CASSYHRSREQYF

d_gene: -
v_gene: TRBV10-3
len: 11
j_gene: TRBJ2-1
abundance: -
CDR3nt: TGTGCCATCAGTGAGTCTGAGGAGCAGTTCTTC
CDR3aa: CAISESEEQFF

d_gene: TRBD2
v_gene: TRBV14
len: 18
j_gene: TRBJ2-2
abundance: once
CDR3nt: TGTGCCAGCAGCCAACGACTAGCGGGAGACCCTTCGGGCGGGGAGCTGTTTTTT
CDR3aa: CASSQRLAGDPSGGELFF

d_gene: TRBD1
v_gene: TRBV9
len: 16
j_gene: TRBJ1-1
abundance: -
CDR3nt: TGTGCCAGCAGCGCCGGGTACAGGGGGATACCTGATGAAGCTTTCTTT
CDR3aa: CASSAGYRGIPDEAFF

d_gene: -
v_gene: TRBV19
len: 13
j_gene: TRBJ2-4
abundance: -
CDR3nt: TGTGCCAGTACCGACAGTTACCAGGACATTCAGTACTTC
CDR3aa: CASTDSYQDIQYF

d_gene: TRBD1
v_gene: TRBV7-2
len: 19
j_gene: TRBJ2-1
abundance: -
CDR3nt: TGTGCCAGCAGATCCAATTTCAGGGGGCAACAGGGTTCCTACAATGAGCAGTTCTTC
CDR3aa: CASRSNFRGQQGSYNEQFF

d_gene: -
v_gene: TRBV18
len: 16
j_gene: TRBJ2-1
abundance: -
CDR3nt: TGTGCCAGCTCACCCCGGGAGCGGGCATACGGGAATGAGCAGTTCTTC
CDR3aa: CASSPRERAYGNEQFF